This TCR beta chain was captured in a study of blood T cell repertoires in COVID-19. Study overall: Samples taken during acute and convalescent COVID-19 were collected in the United States, Italy and Spain.

Germline trimming cut 6 bases from V and 10 bases from J; bases unmatched to any gene: 3. The germline V gene has CDR1 DFQATT and CDR2 SNEGSKA (reference sequence). This CDR3 comprises 10 residues. Original processing methods: Reference gene primers were amplified, and this amplification served to estimate nucleated cell counts. Produced via immunoSEQ multiplex PCR; TCRdb's table is partial and in-frame only. Clonal size and the V and J genes are those of that table, whereas D and trimming came from the DNA. Among some 110,000 clones listed, 85% to 90% were seen once. This receptor was obtained from a human donor in a cohort sampled during active COVID-19. The chain links TRBV20-1 to TRBJ1-5; 7 bases fit TRBD1. The sample consisted of peripheral blood. The CDR3 loop reads CSARQGPQHF. In DNA form, the CDR3 reads TGCAGTGCCCGACAGGGCCCCCAGCATTTT.